Presented here are 32 T cell receptor beta chains from one specimen sequenced in a study of control samples from healthy donors and cancer patients. TCRdb keeps only in-frame clones here, not all; method: immunoSEQ multiplex PCR. Altogether fewer than 90,000 clones are present, approximately 87% being singletons, with the ten largest covering over 15%. The sample was blood. The receptors were gathered from a man aged 50 to 60 in good health.

The chain employs TRBV7-9 and TRBJ1-6; D unclear. V shed 5 bases and J shed 8 bases, with 4 bases lying between them. The CDR3 is 11 residues long. Germline V gives CDR1 SEHNR, CDR2 FQNEAQ (reference sequence). The CDR3 nucleotides read TGTGCCAGCAGCGGGGATTCACCCCTCCACTTT. Residues: CASSGDSPLHF.

The J gene is TRBJ2-1, the V gene TRBV30; possibly TRBD1 for D (6 bases). The V end was cut by 4 bases, the J end by 6 bases, with 16 bases between. In germline, CDR1 is GTSNPN, CDR2 SVGIG (reference sequence). This CDR3 comprises 14 residues. CDR3 residues: CAWNQGNGGNEQFF. CDR3 nucleotide sequence: TGTGCCTGGAACCAGGGGAATGGGGGCAATGAGCAGTTCTTC. Drawing the rest from reference TRBV30 and TRBJ2-1, the complete variable domain is SQTIHQWPATLVQPVGSPLSLECTVEGTSNPNLYWYRQAAGRGLQLLFYSVGIGQISSEVPQNLSASRPQDRQFILSSKKLLLSDSGFYLCAWNQGNGGNEQFFGPGTRLTVL.

The chain combines TRBV5-1 with TRBJ1-2; TRBD1 aligns across 7 bases. The CDR3 consists of 14 residues. Per the germline V gene, CDR1 is SGHRS and CDR2 is YFSETQ. The ends lost 3 bases at V and 8 bases at J; junction bases unmatched: 10. The CDR3 loop reads CASSSETGSEGYTF. In DNA, the CDR3 is TGCGCCAGCAGCTCCGAGACAGGGTCGGAGGGCTACACCTTC.

V usage is TRBV4-3 and J usage is TRBJ1-2; D is perhaps TRBD1 (6 bases). Germline-derived CDR1 and CDR2 are LGHNA and YSLEER. V lost 2 bases, J lost 4 bases, and 11 bases lay in between. This CDR3 is 14 amino acids long. The CDR3 nucleotides are TGCGCCAGCAGCCAACAACAGGGCGCCTATGGCTACACCTTC. This sequence encodes CASSQQQGAYGYTF.

The chain combines TRBV6-5 with TRBJ1-2; tentative D call: TRBD1 (5 bases). Trimming took off 0 bases at V and 4 bases at J, with 12 bases between the two ends. The length of the CDR3 is 15 residues. The germline V gene has CDR1 MNHEY and CDR2 SVGAGI. For the CDR3, the DNA is TGTGCCAGCAGTTACTCCCCTGGGGGTAGCTATGGCTACACCTTC. It translates to CASSYSPGGSYGYTF.

The V and J genes are TRBV10-1 and TRBJ2-7; 9 bases map to TRBD2. Germline V gives CDR1 WNHNN, CDR2 SYGVQD (reference sequence). The junction had 7 bases not matched to a gene; V was cut back by 3 bases and J by 4 bases. There are 15 residues in the CDR3. CDR3 nucleotides: TGCGCCAGCAGTGAAGGTAGCGGGAGCTTTTACGAGCAGTACTTC. It codes for CASSEGSGSFYEQYF.

This clone has a handful of counts. The rearrangement links TRBV4-1 to TRBJ1-5, with D possibly matching TRBD1 (6 bases). Germline V lookup: CDR1 MGHRA, CDR2 YSYEKL. V was clipped by 0 bases and J by 7 bases, with 13 bases between them. CDR3 length: 15 amino acids. CDR3 DNA sequence: TGCGCCAGCAGCCAAGAAGGGGGGGGCCAACAGCCCCAGCATTTT. Translation: CASSQEGGGQQPQHF.

V gene TRBV3-1 (or the pseudogene TRBV3-2) combines with J gene TRBJ2-5; 11 bases agree with TRBD2. Germline V gene data show CDR1 as LGHDT and CDR2 as YNNKEL (reference sequence). CDR3 length equals 15 residues. Unmatched junction bases numbered 4, after V lost 2 bases and J lost 5 bases. The CDR3 nucleotides read TGTGCCAGCAGCCAAATGCTAGCGGGGGGTGAGACCCAGTACTTC. Translating it yields CASSQMLAGGETQYF.

V is TRBV5-1 and J is TRBJ1-4, with D maybe TRBD1 (5 bases). This CDR3 contains 15 residues. Trimming shortened V by 3 bases and J by 0 bases, and 9 bases separated the two germline ends. CDR1 and CDR2 from the germline V gene are SGHRS and YFSETQ. CDR3 sequence reads: CASSSRDATNEKLFF. CDR3 DNA: TGCGCCAGCAGCTCCCGGGACGCAACTAATGAAAAACTGTTTTTT.

Comments on this clone: A much bigger clone sits one base away, suggesting this may be a read error. The chain combines TRBV7-2 with TRBJ1-5; 7 bases align to TRBD1. Germline values: CDR1 SGHTA, CDR2 FQGNSA. The CDR3 extends over 13 amino acids. V dropped 6 bases and J dropped 3; count of bases not matched to a gene: 2. The chain's CDR3 is CASRGQPNQPQHF. CDR3 bases: TGTGCCAGCAGGGGACAGCCCAATCAGCCCCAGCATTTT. Based on the CDR3 plus reference TRBV7-2 and TRBJ1-5, the full variable domain is GAGVSQSPSNKVTEKGKDVELRCDPISGHTALYWYRQSLGQGLEFLIYFQGNSAPDKSGLPSDRFSAERTGGSVSTLTIQRTQQEDSAVYLCASRGQPNQPQHFGDGTRLSIL.

This sequence joins TRBV19 and TRBJ1-6; D gene unclear. Between the trimmed V and J ends, which lost 7 bases and 5 bases, there was a span of 12 bases. In germline, CDR1 is LNHDA, CDR2 SQIVND (reference sequence). The CDR3 sequence is 14 residues long. CDR3 nucleotide sequence: TGTGCCAGTAACGGTAGAATAAATAATTCACCCCTCCACTTT. Its protein is CASNGRINNSPLHF.

This chain joins TRBV28 and TRBJ2-2; 8 bases fit TRBD2. J lost 3 bases, V lost 2 bases, and 5 bases had no gene match. This CDR3 is built from 16 residues. Per the germline V gene, CDR1 is MDHEN and CDR2 is SYDVKM. The CDR3 nucleotides read TGTGCCAGCAGTTTAAAAGCGGGGGCCGACACCGGGGAGCTGTTTTTT. Protein sequence: CASSLKAGADTGELFF.

The rearrangement links TRBV5-1 to TRBJ2-3, with D tentatively TRBD2 (5 bases). The ends were cut back, 2 bases at V and 2 bases at J, with 9 bases in the middle. The CDR3 is 14 residues long. CDR1 is SGHRS and CDR2 is YFSETQ in the germline V gene. The CDR3 protein is CASSFRLATDTQYF. The CDR3 bases are TGCGCCAGCAGCTTTAGGCTAGCCACAGATACGCAGTATTTT. Full variable domain (remainder filled in from reference TRBV5-1 and TRBJ2-3): KAGVTQTPRYLIKTRGQQVTLSCSPISGHRSVSWYQQTPGQGLQFLFEYFSETQRNKGNFPGRFSGRQFSNSRSEMNVSTLELGDSALYLCASSFRLATDTQYFGPGTRLTVL.

J is TRBJ1-5 and V is TRBV6-6; D perhaps matches TRBD1 (6 bases). With 2 bases removed from V and 0 bases from J, the gap between germline ends came to 11 bases. The CDR3 extends over 16 amino acids. The germline CDR1 and CDR2 sequences are MNHNY and SVGAGI (reference sequence). The DNA for the CDR3 is TGTGCCAGCAGTTACGTTCAGGGGATTAGCAATCAGCCCCAGCATTTT. This sequence encodes CASSYVQGISNQPQHF.

V gene TRBV5-1 combines with J gene TRBJ2-2; TRBD1 might be the D (6 bases). Germline V gives CDR1 SGHRS, CDR2 YFSETQ. The CDR3 consists of 16 residues. The V gene lost 0 bases and the J gene lost 1 base, with 10 bases spanning the gap. CDR3 DNA sequence: TGCGCCAGCAGCTTGGGAGGGACAATGAACACCGGGGAGCTGTTTTTT. This codes for CASSLGGTMNTGELFF.

A few counts support this clone. The chain recombines TRBV5-6 with TRBJ1-5; 8 bases are a match to TRBD1. The V and J ends lost 0 bases and 3 bases, in that order; junction bases with no gene match: 5. CDR1 is SGHDT, CDR2 YYEEEE, per germline. This CDR3 is built from 16 residues. CDR3 amino acids: CASSLGPGGFNQPQHF. The CDR3 bases are TGTGCCAGCAGCTTGGGCCCAGGGGGCTTCAATCAGCCCCAGCATTTT.

The chain employs TRBV10-1 and TRBJ2-2, with 8 bases fitting TRBD1. V lost 5 bases to trimming and J lost 1 base; unmatched junction nucleotides: 9. The CDR3 consists of 17 residues. From germline, CDR1 is WNHNN and CDR2 SYGVQD (reference sequence). CDR3 in amino acids: CASSYSPGTGNTGELFF. The CDR3 DNA reads TGCGCCAGCAGTTATAGTCCCGGGACAGGGAACACCGGGGAGCTGTTTTTT.

The chain links TRBV12-5 to TRBJ2-7, with 8 bases lining up with TRBD1. This CDR3 comprises 15 residues. V shed 6 bases, J shed 2 bases, and the junction held 9 bases outside the gene matches. CDR1 is LGHNT and CDR2 is FRNRAP in the germline V gene. The CDR3 here is CASGLSDRGTYEQYF. In nucleotides, the CDR3 is TGTGCTAGTGGCCTCTCCGACAGGGGTACCTACGAGCAGTACTTC.

V usage is TRBV7-2 and J usage is TRBJ2-5, with 8 bases lining up with TRBD2. Unmatched junction bases numbered 6, after V lost 4 bases and J lost 5 bases. CDR1 is SGHTA and CDR2 is FQGNSA in the germline V gene. The CDR3 runs 14 residues. DNA for the CDR3: TGTGCCAGCAGCTCCGGACTAGCAATGGAGACCCAGTACTTC. Protein product: CASSSGLAMETQYF.

The chain joins TRBV20-1 to TRBJ2-4; perhaps TRBD2 as D (5 bases). V was shortened by 6 bases and J by 8 bases, with 11 bases between the two germline ends. CDR1 is DFQATT and CDR2 is SNEGSKA in the germline V gene (reference sequence). The CDR3 spans 11 residues. The CDR3 is CSAGISDIQYF. The CDR3 DNA reads as TGCAGTGCCGGGATTTCGGACATTCAGTACTTC.

The count of this clone is one. The genes are TRBV2 and TRBJ1-2; no clear D. Germline V gene lookup returns CDR1 SNHLY and CDR2 FYNNEI. This CDR3 contains 14 residues. V dropped 4 bases and J dropped 2 bases, with 11 bases sitting between them. The CDR3 is CASSASRQNYGYTF. The CDR3 coding sequence is TGTGCCAGCAGTGCCTCGCGTCAAAACTATGGCTACACCTTC.

The V and J genes are TRBV15 and TRBJ1-5; D is uncertain. This CDR3 comprises 12 residues. Germline V gene sequence: CDR1 LNHNV, CDR2 YYDKDF (reference sequence). V lost 6 bases, J lost 2 bases, and 5 bases lay in between. CDR3 DNA: TGTGCCACCAGTCCTGGCAATCAGCCCCAGCATTTT. Its protein product is CATSPGNQPQHF.

On this clone itself: The sample has other DNA sequences that encode this CDR3 too. This chain connects TRBV5-1 to TRBJ1-1; the D is unclear. The CDR3 contains 13 residues. CDR1 is SGHRS and CDR2 is YFSETQ in the germline V gene. Trimming pared 0 bases from V and 0 bases from J, leaving 3 bases between. CDR3 sequence reads: CASSLGMNTEAFF. Written as DNA, the CDR3 is TGCGCCAGCAGCTTGGGCATGAACACTGAAGCTTTCTTT.

The chain recombines TRBV2 with TRBJ2-6, with D uncertain. V shed 1 base and J shed 0 bases, with 4 bases lying between them. Germline-derived CDR1 and CDR2 are SNHLY and FYNNEI. This CDR3 is 15 amino acids long. This CDR3 reads CASSEGGSGANVLTF. CDR3 sequence (DNA): TGTGCCAGCAGTGAAGGAGGCTCTGGGGCCAACGTCCTGACTTTC.

This clone was counted only a few times. As DNA, the CDR3 is TGTGCCAGCAGCACCCCTGTCCCTAGCGGGAGTCAAGAGCAGTACTTC. This sequence encodes CASSTPVPSGSQEQYF. The J gene is TRBJ2-7, the V gene TRBV5-4; 10 bases line up with TRBD2. Germline V lookup: CDR1 SGHNT, CDR2 YYREEE (reference sequence). There are 16 residues in the CDR3. Trimming cost V 4 bases and J 7 bases; bases outside gene matches: 14.

This chain connects TRBV7-9 to TRBJ1-1; D is perhaps TRBD1 (6 bases). V lost 5 bases, J lost 4 bases, and 14 bases lay in between. CDR3 length equals 14 residues. Germline-derived CDR1 and CDR2 are SEHNR and FQNEAQ (reference sequence). In nucleotides, the CDR3 is TGTGCCAGCAGCGCTTTTTCGACAGGCACTGAAGCTTTCTTT. Protein: CASSAFSTGTEAFF.

The chain combines TRBV30 with TRBJ2-3; D not resolved. V lost 2 bases and J 3 bases, leaving 12 bases between the germline ends. Germline values: CDR1 GTSNPN, CDR2 SVGIG (reference sequence). The CDR3 runs 14 residues. The CDR3 loop is CAWSLWEGTDTQYF. In DNA, the CDR3 is TGTGCCTGGAGTTTGTGGGAAGGGACAGATACGCAGTATTTT. The whole variable domain, remainder taken from reference TRBV30 and TRBJ2-3, is SQTIHQWPATLVQPVGSPLSLECTVEGTSNPNLYWYRQAAGRGLQLLFYSVGIGQISSEVPQNLSASRPQDRQFILSSKKLLLSDSGFYLCAWSLWEGTDTQYFGPGTRLTVL.

This clone was seen a single time. The chain employs TRBV21-1 and TRBJ1-1. TRBV21-1 counts as a pseudogene. This CDR3 region has 15 residues. CDR3 protein: CASSRTLTENTEAFF. The CDR3 region has the DNA TGTGCCAGCAGCAGAACCTTGACGGAGAACACTGAAGCTTTCTTT.

This clone was recorded many times. V gene TRBV24-1 combines with J gene TRBJ2-3; possible D gene TRBD2, 5 bases. Deletions cut 2 bases from V and 2 bases from J, with 13 bases between. Per the germline V gene, CDR1 is KGHDR and CDR2 is SFDVKD. This CDR3 has 16 amino acids. This CDR3 reads CATSDYGRRDTDTQYF. The CDR3 coding sequence is TGTGCCACCAGTGATTACGGGCGTCGGGACACAGATACGCAGTATTTT.

This chain uses TRBV25-1 with TRBJ1-3; 7 bases line up with TRBD1. CDR1 is MGHDK, CDR2 SYGVNS, per germline. This CDR3 region has 14 residues. V dropped 8 bases and J dropped 4; count of bases not matched to a gene: 8. CDR3 region: CASGDRAKGNTIYF. For the CDR3, the DNA is TGTGCCAGCGGCGACAGGGCGAAAGGAAACACCATATATTTT.

The chain couples TRBV7-3 to TRBJ1-2; no clear D. CDR1 is SGHTA, CDR2 FQGTGA, per germline. The V and J ends lost 5 bases and 4 bases respectively, with 11 bases between them. There are 13 residues in the CDR3. The CDR3 loop is CASSPDRFYGYTF. Written as DNA, the CDR3 is TGTGCCAGCAGCCCTGACCGATTCTATGGCTACACCTTC. Combining the CDR3 with reference TRBV7-3 and TRBJ1-2 gives the whole variable domain GAGVSQTPSNKVTEKGKYVELRCDPISGHTALYWYRQSLGQGPEFLIYFQGTGAADDSGLPNDRFFAVRPEGSVSTLKIQRTERGDSAVYLCASSPDRFYGYTFGSGTRLTVV.

This clone was found once. This chain connects TRBV24-1 to TRBJ2-3; no reliable D call. In germline, CDR1 is KGHDR, CDR2 SFDVKD. The CDR3 totals 14 residues. The germline V and J ends were trimmed by 0 bases and 5 bases, with 8 bases remaining between them. Here the CDR3 reads CATSDLGSRDTQYF. CDR3 in DNA: TGTGCCACCAGTGATTTGGGCTCTAGAGATACGCAGTATTTT.